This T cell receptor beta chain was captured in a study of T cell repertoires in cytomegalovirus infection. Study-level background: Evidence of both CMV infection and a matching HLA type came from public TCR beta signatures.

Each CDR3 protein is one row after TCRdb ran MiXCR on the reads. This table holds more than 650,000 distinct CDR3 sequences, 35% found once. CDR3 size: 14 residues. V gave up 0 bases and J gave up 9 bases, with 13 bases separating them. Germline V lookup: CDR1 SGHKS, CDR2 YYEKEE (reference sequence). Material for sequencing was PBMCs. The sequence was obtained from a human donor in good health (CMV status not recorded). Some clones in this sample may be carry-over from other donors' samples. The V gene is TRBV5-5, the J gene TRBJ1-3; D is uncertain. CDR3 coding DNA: TGTGCCAGCAGCTTGGGGGTCGGCGACGGCACCATATATTTT. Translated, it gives CASSLGVGDGTIYF.